A single sample is the source of the 6 T cell receptor beta chains below, sequenced in a study of lymphopenia after photon versus proton radiotherapy. The assay was immunoSEQ multiplex PCR, and TCRdb's table has in-frame clones only and misses some. The sample includes tens of thousands of clones, under 90% of them seen just once. This material consisted of peripheral blood, taken from a patient treated with proton-based radiotherapy. Receptor source: a woman in her 70s with pancreatic cancer.

This sequence joins TRBV4-1 and TRBJ2-3, with D tentatively TRBD2 (5 bases). The V end was cut by 6 bases, the J end by 6 bases, with 13 bases between. CDR1 is MGHRA, CDR2 YSYEKL, per germline. The CDR3 runs to 13 residues. The chain's CDR3 is CASSGGVVDTQYF. In DNA, the CDR3 is TGCGCCAGCAGTGGAGGCGTAGTGGATACGCAGTATTTT.

This chain links TRBV4-1 with TRBJ2-5; 10 bases match TRBD2. Germline CDR1 MGHRA, CDR2 YSYEKL. V trimming: 1 base; J trimming: 4 bases; junction bases outside the gene matches: 3. The CDR3 covers 15 residues. The CDR3 DNA is TGCGCCAGCAGCCAAGCTAGCGGGAGAGTAGAGACCCAGTACTTC. This codes for CASSQASGRVETQYF.

The chain joins TRBV9 to TRBJ2-7; 8 bases are shared with TRBD2. From germline, CDR1 is SGDLS and CDR2 YYNGEE. The CDR3 length is 15 residues. V shed 1 base and J 4 bases; nucleotides not matched to a gene: 7. CDR3 nucleotides: TGTGCCAGCAGCGTACTGCCTAGCGGGTCGTACGAGCAGTACTTC. Encoded protein: CASSVLPSGSYEQYF.

The rearrangement joins TRBV19 to TRBJ1-1, with 9 bases identical to TRBD1. V was clipped by 6 bases and J by 11 bases; unmatched bases: 16. CDR1 and CDR2 from the germline V gene are LNHDA and SQIVND (reference sequence). The CDR3 spans 15 residues. The CDR3 DNA sequence: TGTGCCAGTAGAGGTATGGGCACAGGGGGCTCTGCGGCTTTCTTT. Its protein product is CASRGMGTGGSAAFF.

The chain links TRBV28 to TRBJ1-1; the D is unclear. Trimming stripped 5 bases from V and 3 bases from J, with 16 bases between. The CDR3 is 15 residues long. The germline CDR1 and CDR2 sequences are MDHEN and SYDVKM. CDR3 region: CASSLPLRADTEAFF. The DNA for the CDR3 is TGTGCCAGCAGTCTCCCTCTAAGGGCGGACACTGAAGCTTTCTTT.

The rearrangement joins TRBV9 to TRBJ2-2, with TRBD2 matching 8 bases. From germline, CDR1 is SGDLS and CDR2 YYNGEE. After removal of 1 base from V and 4 bases from J, the junction contained 6 bases not matched to a gene. There are 16 residues in the CDR3. The CDR3 nucleotides read TGTGCCAGCAGCGTAACAGCGGGAGCGGGCACCGGGGAGCTGTTTTTT. Translating gives CASSVTAGAGTGELFF.